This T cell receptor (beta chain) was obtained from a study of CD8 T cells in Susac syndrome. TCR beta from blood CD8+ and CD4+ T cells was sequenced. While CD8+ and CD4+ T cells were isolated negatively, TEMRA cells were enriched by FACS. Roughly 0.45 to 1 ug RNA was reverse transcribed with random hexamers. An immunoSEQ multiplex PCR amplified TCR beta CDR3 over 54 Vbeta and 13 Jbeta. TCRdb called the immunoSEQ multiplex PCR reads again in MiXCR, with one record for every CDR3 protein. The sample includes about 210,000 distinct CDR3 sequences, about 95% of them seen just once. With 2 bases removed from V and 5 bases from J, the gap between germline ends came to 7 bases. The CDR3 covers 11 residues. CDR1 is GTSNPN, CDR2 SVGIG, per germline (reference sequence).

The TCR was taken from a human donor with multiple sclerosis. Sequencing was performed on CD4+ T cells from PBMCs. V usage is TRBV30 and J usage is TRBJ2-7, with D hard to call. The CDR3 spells CAWSPGDEQYF. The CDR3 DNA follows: TGTGCCTGGAGTCCTGGAGACGAGCAGTACTTC.